A selection of T cell receptor beta chains follows, all from one sample in a study of blood T cells in healthy people across ages. TCRdb passed the 5' RACE reads through MiXCR, listing each CDR3 protein once. This table holds 790,000 or so distinct CDR3 sequences, around three fifths found once. Input material: blood. All receptors derive from a man between 40 and 49 years old in good health. Both conserved end residues are part of each CDR3. Each record gives: CDR3 length, V gene, D gene, clone size, J gene, CDR3 protein, CDR3 DNA. A D gene is named only where the DNA matches it firmly. For some rows the clone size is stated as once, few or many, or as a class when expanded; others skip it.

cdr3_length: 16; v_call: TRBV28; d_call: NA; clone_size: few; j_call: TRBJ2-4; cdr3_aa: CASSPRFGFGGNIQYF; cdr3_nt: TGTGCCAGCAGTCCACGCTTTGGTTTCGGAGGTAACATTCAGTACTTC
cdr3_length: 14; v_call: TRBV29-1; d_call: NA; clone_size: NA; j_call: TRBJ2-1; cdr3_aa: CSVEEAGNYNEQFF; cdr3_nt: TGCAGCGTTGAAGAGGCCGGAAATTACAATGAGCAGTTCTTC
cdr3_length: 16; v_call: TRBV20-1; d_call: TRBD2; clone_size: NA; j_call: TRBJ2-7; cdr3_aa: CSAWDWGAGTYNEQYF; cdr3_nt: TGCAGTGCTTGGGACTGGGGAGCGGGGACCTACAATGAGCAGTACTTC
cdr3_length: 18; v_call: TRBV11-2; d_call: NA; clone_size: once; j_call: TRBJ2-1; cdr3_aa: CASSPSYTASLGVNEQFF; cdr3_nt: TGTGCCAGCAGCCCATCCTATACCGCTAGTCTAGGAGTCAATGAGCAGTTCTTC
cdr3_length: 15; v_call: TRBV6-1; d_call: NA; clone_size: NA; j_call: TRBJ2-4; cdr3_aa: CASSSTQLAKNIQYF; cdr3_nt: TGTGCCAGCAGTTCCACCCAACTAGCCAAAAACATTCAGTACTTC
cdr3_length: 13; v_call: TRBV7-3; d_call: NA; clone_size: NA; j_call: TRBJ2-1; cdr3_aa: CASSLTVNNEQFF; cdr3_nt: TGTGCCAGCAGCTTAACGGTCAACAATGAGCAGTTCTTC
cdr3_length: 15; v_call: TRBV28; d_call: TRBD1; clone_size: few; j_call: TRBJ1-1; cdr3_aa: CASSFPGQGGTEAFF; cdr3_nt: TGTGCCAGCAGTTTCCCGGGACAGGGTGGCACTGAAGCTTTCTTT
cdr3_length: 16; v_call: TRBV4-3; d_call: NA; clone_size: NA; j_call: TRBJ1-2; cdr3_aa: CASSQARGRGVYGYTF; cdr3_nt: TGCGCCAGCAGCCAAGCCCGGGGAAGGGGGGTCTATGGCTACACCTTC
cdr3_length: 15; v_call: TRBV28; d_call: NA; clone_size: NA; j_call: TRBJ1-2; cdr3_aa: CASSRSPDLTPGYTF; cdr3_nt: TGTGCCAGCAGCCGAAGTCCGGACCTTACCCCTGGCTACACCTTC
cdr3_length: 13; v_call: TRBV2; d_call: NA; clone_size: NA; j_call: TRBJ2-1; cdr3_aa: CASSEQIVGEEFF; cdr3_nt: TGTGCCAGCAGTGAACAGATAGTAGGGGAGGAGTTCTTC
cdr3_length: 15; v_call: TRBV28; d_call: NA; clone_size: NA; j_call: TRBJ2-5; cdr3_aa: CASTSPGSLSETQYF; cdr3_nt: TGTGCCAGCACCTCCCCGGGTAGTCTCTCGGAGACCCAGTACTTC
cdr3_length: 12; v_call: TRBV20-1; d_call: TRBD1; clone_size: NA; j_call: TRBJ2-7; cdr3_aa: CSCGTGIYEQYF; cdr3_nt: TGCAGCTGCGGGACAGGGATCTACGAGCAGTACTTC
cdr3_length: 15; v_call: TRBV30; d_call: NA; clone_size: NA; j_call: TRBJ1-2; cdr3_aa: CAWNQGQPTVRGYTF; cdr3_nt: TGTGCCTGGAATCAGGGGCAGCCAACTGTCAGAGGCTACACCTTC
cdr3_length: 15; v_call: TRBV28; d_call: TRBD1; clone_size: few; j_call: TRBJ2-3; cdr3_aa: CASRRQGWSTDTQYF; cdr3_nt: TGTGCCAGCAGAAGACAGGGCTGGAGCACAGATACGCAGTATTTT
cdr3_length: 12; v_call: TRBV29-1; d_call: NA; clone_size: NA; j_call: TRBJ2-2; cdr3_aa: CSGTRGSGELFF; cdr3_nt: TGCAGCGGGACCAGGGGATCCGGGGAGCTGTTTTTT
cdr3_length: 16; v_call: TRBV20-1; d_call: TRBD1; clone_size: NA; j_call: TRBJ2-1; cdr3_aa: CSARNPGQGVYNEQFF; cdr3_nt: TGCAGTGCTAGAAATCCGGGACAGGGGGTTTACAATGAGCAGTTCTTC